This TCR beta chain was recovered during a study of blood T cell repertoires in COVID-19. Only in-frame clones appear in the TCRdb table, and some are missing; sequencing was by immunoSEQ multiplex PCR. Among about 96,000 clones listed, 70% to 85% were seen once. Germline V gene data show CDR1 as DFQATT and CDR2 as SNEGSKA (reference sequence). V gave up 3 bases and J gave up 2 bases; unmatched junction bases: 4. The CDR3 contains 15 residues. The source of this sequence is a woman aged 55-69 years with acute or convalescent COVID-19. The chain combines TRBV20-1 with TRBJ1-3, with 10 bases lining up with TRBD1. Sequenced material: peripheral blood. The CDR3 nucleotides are TGCAGTGCTAGTGGGACAGGGGTAACTGGAAACACCATATATTTT. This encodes CSASGTGVTGNTIYF.